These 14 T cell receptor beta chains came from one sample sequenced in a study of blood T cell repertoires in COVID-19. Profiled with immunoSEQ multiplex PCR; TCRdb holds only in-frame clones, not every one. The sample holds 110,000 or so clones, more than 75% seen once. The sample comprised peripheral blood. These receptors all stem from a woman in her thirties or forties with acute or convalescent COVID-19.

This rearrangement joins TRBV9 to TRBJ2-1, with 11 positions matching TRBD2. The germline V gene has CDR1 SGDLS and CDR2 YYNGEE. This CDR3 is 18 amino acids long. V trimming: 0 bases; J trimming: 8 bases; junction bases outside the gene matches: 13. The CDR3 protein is CASSVARVAGGRLDEQFF. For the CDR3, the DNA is TGTGCCAGCAGCGTAGCTAGGGTAGCGGGGGGGCGCTTGGATGAGCAGTTCTTC.

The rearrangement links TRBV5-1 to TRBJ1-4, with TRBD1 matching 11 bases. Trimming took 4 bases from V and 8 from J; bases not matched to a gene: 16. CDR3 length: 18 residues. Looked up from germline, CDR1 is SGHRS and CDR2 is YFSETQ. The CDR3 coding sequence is TGCGCCAGCAGCCCCGGACAGGGGGCATGGTCCATCGGGGAAAAACTGTTTTTT. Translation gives CASSPGQGAWSIGEKLFF.

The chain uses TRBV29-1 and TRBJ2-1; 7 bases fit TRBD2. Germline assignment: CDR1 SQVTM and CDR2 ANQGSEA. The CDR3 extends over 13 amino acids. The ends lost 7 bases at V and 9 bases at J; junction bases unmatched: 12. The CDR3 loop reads CSAERGSRGEQFF. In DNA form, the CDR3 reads TGCAGCGCCGAGCGGGGTTCGAGGGGTGAGCAGTTCTTC.

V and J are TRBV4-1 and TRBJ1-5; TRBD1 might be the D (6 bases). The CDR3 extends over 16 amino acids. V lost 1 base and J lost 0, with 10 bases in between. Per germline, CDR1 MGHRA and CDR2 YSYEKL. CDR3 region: CASSQGQAYSNQPQHF. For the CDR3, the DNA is TGCGCCAGCAGCCAAGGACAGGCTTATAGCAATCAGCCCCAGCATTTT.

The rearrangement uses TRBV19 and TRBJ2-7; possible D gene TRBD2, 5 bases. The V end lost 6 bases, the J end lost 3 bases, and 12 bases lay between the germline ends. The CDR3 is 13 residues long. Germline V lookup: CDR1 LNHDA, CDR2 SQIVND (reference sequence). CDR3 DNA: TGTGCCAGTAGGGGCTACCGGGGCTACGAGCAGTACTTC. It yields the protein CASRGYRGYEQYF.

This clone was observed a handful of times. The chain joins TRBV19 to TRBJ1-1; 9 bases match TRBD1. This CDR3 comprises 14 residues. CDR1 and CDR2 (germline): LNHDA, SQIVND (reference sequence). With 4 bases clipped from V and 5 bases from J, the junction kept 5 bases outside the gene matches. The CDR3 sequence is CASSRTGARTEAFF. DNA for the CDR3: TGTGCCAGTAGTAGGACAGGGGCTAGGACTGAAGCTTTCTTT.

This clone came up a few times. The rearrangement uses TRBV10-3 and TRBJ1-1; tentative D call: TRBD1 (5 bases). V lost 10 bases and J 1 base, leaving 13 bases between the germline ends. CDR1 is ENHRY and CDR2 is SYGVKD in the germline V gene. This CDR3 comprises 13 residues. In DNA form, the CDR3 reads TGTGCCACTCTGGGGACTAGGAACACTGAAGCTTTCTTT. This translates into CATLGTRNTEAFF.

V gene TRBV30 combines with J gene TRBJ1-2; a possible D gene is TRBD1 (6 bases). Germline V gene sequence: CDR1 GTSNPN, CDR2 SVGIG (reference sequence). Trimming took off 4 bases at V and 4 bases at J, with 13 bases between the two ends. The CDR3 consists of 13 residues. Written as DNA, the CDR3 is TGTGCCTGGACCCGACAGGACCTCTATGGCTACACCTTC. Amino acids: CAWTRQDLYGYTF.

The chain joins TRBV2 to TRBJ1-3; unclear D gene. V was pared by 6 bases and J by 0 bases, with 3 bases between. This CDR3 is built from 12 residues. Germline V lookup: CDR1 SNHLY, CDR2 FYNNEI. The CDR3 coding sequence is TGTGCCAGCAGCCTCTCTGGAAACACCATATATTTT. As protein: CASSLSGNTIYF.

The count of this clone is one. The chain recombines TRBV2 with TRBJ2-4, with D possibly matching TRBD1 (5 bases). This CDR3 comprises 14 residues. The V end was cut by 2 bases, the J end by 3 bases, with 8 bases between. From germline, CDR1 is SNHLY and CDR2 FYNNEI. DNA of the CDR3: TGTGCCAGCAGTGAAAGCAGGGTCAAAAACATTCAGTACTTC. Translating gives CASSESRVKNIQYF.

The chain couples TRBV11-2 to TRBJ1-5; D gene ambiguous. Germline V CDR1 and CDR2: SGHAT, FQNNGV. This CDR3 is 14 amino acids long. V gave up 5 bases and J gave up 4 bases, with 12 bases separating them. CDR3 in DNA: TGTGCCAGCAGCCCAAGCGGGCTAAATCAGCCCCAGCATTTT. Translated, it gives CASSPSGLNQPQHF.

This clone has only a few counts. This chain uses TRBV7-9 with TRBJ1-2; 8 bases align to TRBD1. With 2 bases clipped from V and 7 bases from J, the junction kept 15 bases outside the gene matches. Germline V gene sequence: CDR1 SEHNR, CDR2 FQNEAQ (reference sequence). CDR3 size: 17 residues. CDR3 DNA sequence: TGTGCCAGCAGCTTAATCAACGGGGCAGGACAGGGCGTTGGCTACACCTTC. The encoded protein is CASSLINGAGQGVGYTF.

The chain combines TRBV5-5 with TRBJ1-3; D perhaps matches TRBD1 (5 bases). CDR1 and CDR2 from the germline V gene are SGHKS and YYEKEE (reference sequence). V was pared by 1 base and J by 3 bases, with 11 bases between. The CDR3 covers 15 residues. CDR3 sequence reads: CASSLSSGVGNTIYF. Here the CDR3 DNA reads TGTGCCAGCAGCTTGTCGTCGGGGGTTGGAAACACCATATATTTT.

The CDR3 region has the DNA TGTGCCAGCAGCTCGTGGACAGGGGGTAACTATGGCTACACCTTC. This translates into CASSSWTGGNYGYTF. V usage is TRBV7-9 and J usage is TRBJ1-2, with 10 bases aligning to TRBD1. Germline-derived CDR1 and CDR2 are SEHNR and FQNEAQ (reference sequence). The V segment lost 4 bases and the J segment 1 base; nucleotides outside the gene matches: 3. The CDR3 is 15 amino acids.